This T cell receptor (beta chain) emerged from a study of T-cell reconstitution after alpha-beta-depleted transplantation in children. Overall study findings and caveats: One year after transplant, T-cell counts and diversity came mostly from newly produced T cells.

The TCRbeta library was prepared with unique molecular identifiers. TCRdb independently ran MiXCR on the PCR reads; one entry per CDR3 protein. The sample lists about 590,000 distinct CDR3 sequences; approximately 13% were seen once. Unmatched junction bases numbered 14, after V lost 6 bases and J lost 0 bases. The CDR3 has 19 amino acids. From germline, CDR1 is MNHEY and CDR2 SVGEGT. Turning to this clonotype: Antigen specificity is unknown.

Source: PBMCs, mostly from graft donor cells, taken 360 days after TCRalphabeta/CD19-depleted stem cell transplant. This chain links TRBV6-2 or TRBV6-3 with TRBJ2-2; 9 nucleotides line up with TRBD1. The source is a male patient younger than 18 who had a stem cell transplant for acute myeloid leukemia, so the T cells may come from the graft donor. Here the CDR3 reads CASRKPRTGETTNTGELFF. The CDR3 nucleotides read TGTGCCAGCAGAAAACCGAGGACAGGGGAAACTACGAACACCGGGGAGCTGTTTTTT.